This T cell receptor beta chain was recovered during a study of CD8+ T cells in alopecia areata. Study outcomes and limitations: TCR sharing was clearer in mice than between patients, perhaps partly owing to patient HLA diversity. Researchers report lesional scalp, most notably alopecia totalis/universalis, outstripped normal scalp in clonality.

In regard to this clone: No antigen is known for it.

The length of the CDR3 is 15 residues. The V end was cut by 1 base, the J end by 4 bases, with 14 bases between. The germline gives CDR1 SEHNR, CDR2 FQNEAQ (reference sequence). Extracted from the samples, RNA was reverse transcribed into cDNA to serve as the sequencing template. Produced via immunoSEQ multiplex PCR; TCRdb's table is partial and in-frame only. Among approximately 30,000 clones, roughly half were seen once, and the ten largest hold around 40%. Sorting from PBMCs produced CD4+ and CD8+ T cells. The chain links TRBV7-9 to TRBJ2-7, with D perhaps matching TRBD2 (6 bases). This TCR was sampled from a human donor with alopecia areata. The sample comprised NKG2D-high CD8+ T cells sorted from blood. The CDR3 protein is CASSLVGGRKYEQYF. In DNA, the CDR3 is TGTGCCAGCAGCTTAGTGGGGGGAAGGAAATACGAGCAGTACTTC.